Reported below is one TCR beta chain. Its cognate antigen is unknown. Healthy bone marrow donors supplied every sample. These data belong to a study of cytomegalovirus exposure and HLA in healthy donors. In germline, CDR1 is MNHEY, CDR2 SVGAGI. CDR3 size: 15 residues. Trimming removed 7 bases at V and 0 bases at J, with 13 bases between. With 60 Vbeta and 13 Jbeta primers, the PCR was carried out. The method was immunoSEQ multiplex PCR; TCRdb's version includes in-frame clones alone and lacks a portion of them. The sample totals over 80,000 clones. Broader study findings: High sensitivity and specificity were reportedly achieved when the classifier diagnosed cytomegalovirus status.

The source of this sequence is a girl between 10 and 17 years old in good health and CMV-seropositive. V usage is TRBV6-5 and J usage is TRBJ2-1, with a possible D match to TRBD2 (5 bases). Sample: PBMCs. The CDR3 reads CASNTRVSSYNEQFF. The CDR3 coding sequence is TGTGCCAGCAACACGCGGGTTAGCTCCTACAATGAGCAGTTCTTC.